This T cell receptor (beta chain) originates from a study of blood T cell repertoires in COVID-19. Enrollees, about 18 to 90 years old, lived in roughly 24 US areas. Germline assignment: CDR1 SGHNT and CDR2 YENEEA. This CDR3 is built from 15 residues. The junction had 3 bases not matched to a gene; V was cut back by 4 bases and J by 0 bases. The assay was immunoSEQ multiplex PCR, and TCRdb's table has in-frame clones only and misses some. The sample consists of approximately 82,000 clones, around 88% of them appearing once. The sequencing sample was made of PBMCs or T cells enriched from blood (not recorded which). The chain recombines TRBV11-3 with TRBJ2-1, with 7 positions matching TRBD1. The TCR originated in a woman between 50 and 59 years old with acute COVID-19. The CDR3 DNA follows: TGTGCCAGCAGCTCACAGGGGAGCTCCTACAATGAGCAGTTCTTC. Its translation is CASSSQGSSYNEQFF.